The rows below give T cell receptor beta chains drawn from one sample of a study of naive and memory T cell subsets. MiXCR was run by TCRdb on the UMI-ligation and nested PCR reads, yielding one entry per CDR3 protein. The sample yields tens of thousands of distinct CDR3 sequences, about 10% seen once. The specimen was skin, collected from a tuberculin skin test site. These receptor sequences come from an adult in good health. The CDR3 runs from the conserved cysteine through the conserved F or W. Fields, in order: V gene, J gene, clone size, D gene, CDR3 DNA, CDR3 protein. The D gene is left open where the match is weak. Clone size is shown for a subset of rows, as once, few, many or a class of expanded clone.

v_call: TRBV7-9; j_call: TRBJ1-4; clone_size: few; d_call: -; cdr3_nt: TGTGCCAGCAGCCGGGCGGTAGGGTGGACTAATGAAAAACTGTTTTTT; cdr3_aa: CASSRAVGWTNEKLFF
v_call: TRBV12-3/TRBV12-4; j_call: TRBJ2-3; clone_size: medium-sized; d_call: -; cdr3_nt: TGTGCCAGCAGTTTGGGGCAGGTCCCAGATACGCAGTATTTT; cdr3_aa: CASSLGQVPDTQYF
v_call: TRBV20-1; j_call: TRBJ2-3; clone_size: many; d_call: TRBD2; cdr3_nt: TGCAGTGCTACGGGGGGGGCGGGAGATACGCAGTATTTT; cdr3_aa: CSATGGAGDTQYF
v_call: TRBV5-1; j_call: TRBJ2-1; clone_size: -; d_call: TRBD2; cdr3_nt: TGCGCCAGCAGTCGAGGACTAGCCTCCTTGGTTGAGCAGTTCTTC; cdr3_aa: CASSRGLASLVEQFF
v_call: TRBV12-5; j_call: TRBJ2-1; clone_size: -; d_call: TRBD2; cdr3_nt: TGTGCTAGTGGACTAATACCGGGTACTAGCGCTGTCAATGAGCAGTTCTTC; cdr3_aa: CASGLIPGTSAVNEQFF
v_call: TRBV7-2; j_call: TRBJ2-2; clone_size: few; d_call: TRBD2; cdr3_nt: TGTGCCAGCAGCCCCACTCTAGCGGGAGCGAGGACCGGGGAGCTGTTTTTT; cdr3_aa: CASSPTLAGARTGELFF
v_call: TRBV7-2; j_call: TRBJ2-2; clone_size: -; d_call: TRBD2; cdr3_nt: TGTGCCAGCAGTGCTCGGGAGGGCCTCTCCGGGGAGCTGTTTTTT; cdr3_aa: CASSAREGLSGELFF
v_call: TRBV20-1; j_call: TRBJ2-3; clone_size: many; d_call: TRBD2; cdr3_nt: TGCAGTGCTAGAGATCTCGGTGTGGCGGGAGGGCATGCAGATACGCAGTATTTT; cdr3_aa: CSARDLGVAGGHADTQYF
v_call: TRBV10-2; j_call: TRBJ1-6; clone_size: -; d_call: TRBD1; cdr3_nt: TGCGCCAGCAGCCATCCACAGGGGACAAGTTCACCCCTCCACTTT; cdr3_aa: CASSHPQGTSSPLHF
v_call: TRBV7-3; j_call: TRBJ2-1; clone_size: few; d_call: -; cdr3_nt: TGTGCCAGCAGCTTAACTACCGATGAGCAGTTCTTC; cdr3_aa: CASSLTTDEQFF
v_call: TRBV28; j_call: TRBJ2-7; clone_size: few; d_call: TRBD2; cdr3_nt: TGTGCCAGCAGTAGGACTAGCGGGAGAGCCTACGAGCAGTACTTC; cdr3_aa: CASSRTSGRAYEQYF
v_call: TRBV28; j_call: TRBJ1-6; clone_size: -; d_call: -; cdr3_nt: TGTGCCAGCGGACGGGATTCCAATTCACCCCTCCACTTT; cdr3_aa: CASGRDSNSPLHF
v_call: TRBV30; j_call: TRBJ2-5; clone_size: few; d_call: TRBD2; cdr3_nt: TGTGCCTGGAGTGTTAAAGGACTAGGTCAACAAGAGACCCAGTACTTC; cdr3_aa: CAWSVKGLGQQETQYF
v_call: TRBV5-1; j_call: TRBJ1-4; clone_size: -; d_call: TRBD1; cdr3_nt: TGCGCCAGCAGCTTCGGACAGGGAGACTTTAATGAAAAACTGTTTTTT; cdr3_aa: CASSFGQGDFNEKLFF
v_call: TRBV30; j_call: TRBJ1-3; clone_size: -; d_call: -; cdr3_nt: TGTGCCTGGGCCTCAAACTCTGGAAACACCATATATTTT; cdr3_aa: CAWASNSGNTIYF
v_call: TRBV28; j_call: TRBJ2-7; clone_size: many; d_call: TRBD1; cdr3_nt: TGTGCCAGCAGTCCCCTAGGACAGGGTACCCACGAGCAGTACTTC; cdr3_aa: CASSPLGQGTHEQYF
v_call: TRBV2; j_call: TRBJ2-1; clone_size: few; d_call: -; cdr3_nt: TGTGCCAGCAGTGAGAAGGCAGGCTCCTACAATGAGCAGTTCTTC; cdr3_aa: CASSEKAGSYNEQFF
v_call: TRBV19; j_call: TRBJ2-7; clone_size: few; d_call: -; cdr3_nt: TGTGCCAGTAGCCCGGACAGATTCTACGAGCAGTACTTC; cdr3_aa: CASSPDRFYEQYF
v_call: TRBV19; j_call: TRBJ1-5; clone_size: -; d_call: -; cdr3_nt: TGTGCCAGTAGTATGGACAGTTTCCAGCCCCAGCATTTT; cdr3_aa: CASSMDSFQPQHF
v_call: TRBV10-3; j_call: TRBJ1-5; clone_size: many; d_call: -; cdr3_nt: TGTGCCATCAGTGAGTCGAGGTACCAGCCCCAGCATTTT; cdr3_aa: CAISESRYQPQHF
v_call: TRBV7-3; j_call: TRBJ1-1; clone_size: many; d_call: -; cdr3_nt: TGTGCCAGCAGCCCCTCAAGAGACACTGAAGCTTTCTTT; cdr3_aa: CASSPSRDTEAFF
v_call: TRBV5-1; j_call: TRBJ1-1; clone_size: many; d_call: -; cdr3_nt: TGCGCCAGCAGCCCAGCAGGGAGCCCTGAAGCTTTCTTT; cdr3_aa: CASSPAGSPEAFF
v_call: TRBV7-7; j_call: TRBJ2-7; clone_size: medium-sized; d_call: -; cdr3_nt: TGTGCTAGCAGCTCCCGGTTCGGGAACGAGCAGTACTTC; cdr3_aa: CASSSRFGNEQYF
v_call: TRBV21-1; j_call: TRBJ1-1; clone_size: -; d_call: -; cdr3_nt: TGTGCCAGCAGCAGGCAGGTCAAGAGGGTGAACACTGAAGCTTTCTTT; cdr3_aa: CASSRQVKRVNTEAFF
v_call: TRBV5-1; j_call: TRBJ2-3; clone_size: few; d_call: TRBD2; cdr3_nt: TGCGCCAGCAGCCTGGGACTAGCCGAAGATACGCAGTATTTT; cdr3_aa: CASSLGLAEDTQYF
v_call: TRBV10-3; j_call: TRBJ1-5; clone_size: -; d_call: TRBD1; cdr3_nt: TGTGCCATCAGTGGACAGGGGGACTTACAGCCCCAGCATTTT; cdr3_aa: CAISGQGDLQPQHF
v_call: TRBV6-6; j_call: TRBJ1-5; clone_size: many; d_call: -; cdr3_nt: TGTGCCAGCGGAGGAGGGGCGTTTCAGCCCCAGCATTTT; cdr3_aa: CASGGGAFQPQHF
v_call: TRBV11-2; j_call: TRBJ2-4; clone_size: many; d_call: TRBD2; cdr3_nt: TGTGCCAGCAGCCGTCTTATGTCGACTAGCGGGGCGGCGGGGGACATTCAGTACTTC; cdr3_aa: CASSRLMSTSGAAGDIQYF
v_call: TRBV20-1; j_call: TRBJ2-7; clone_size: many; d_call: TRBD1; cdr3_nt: TGCAGTGCCGGGGACAGCCCCTTAAGGGAGCAGTACTTC; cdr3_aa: CSAGDSPLREQYF
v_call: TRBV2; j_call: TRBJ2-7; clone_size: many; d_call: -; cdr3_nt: TGTGCCAGCAGTTTCCCCCTAACCTACGAGCAGTACTTC; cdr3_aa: CASSFPLTYEQYF
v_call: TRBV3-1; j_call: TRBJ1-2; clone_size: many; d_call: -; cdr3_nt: TGTGCCAGCAGCCAAGAACGCGGTGGCTACACCTTC; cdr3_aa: CASSQERGGYTF
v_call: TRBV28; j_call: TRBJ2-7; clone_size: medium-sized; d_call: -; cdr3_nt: TGTGCCAGCAGGGTCGGCTCCCGCGAGCAGTACTTC; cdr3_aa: CASRVGSREQYF
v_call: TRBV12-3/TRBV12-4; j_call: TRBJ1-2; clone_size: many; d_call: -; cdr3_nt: TGTGCCAGCAGTTACGCTAACTATGGCTACACCTTC; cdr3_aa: CASSYANYGYTF
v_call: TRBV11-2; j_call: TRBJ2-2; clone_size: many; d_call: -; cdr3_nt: TGTGCCAGCAGCTTTCCCTCGAATCCGTCCTTAGACTATATCGGGGAGCTGTTTTTT; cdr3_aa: CASSFPSNPSLDYIGELFF
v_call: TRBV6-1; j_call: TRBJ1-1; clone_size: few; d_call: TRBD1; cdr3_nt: TGTGCCAGCAGCTATAGGACAGGCCTGAACACTGAAGCTTTCTTT; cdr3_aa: CASSYRTGLNTEAFF
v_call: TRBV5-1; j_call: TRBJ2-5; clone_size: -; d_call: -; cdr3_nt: TGCGCCAGCTCAGGGTACCAAGAGACCCAGTACTTC; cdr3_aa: CASSGYQETQYF
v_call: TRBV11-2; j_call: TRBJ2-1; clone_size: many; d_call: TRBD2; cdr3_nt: TGTGCCAGCAGCTTTAGACAAGCCGGGACTAGCGGGATCAATGAGCAGTTCTTC; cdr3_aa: CASSFRQAGTSGINEQFF